This record covers a single TCR beta chain. For recovered donors of Cohort 3, there were two negative PCRs, clearance, or symptom resolution. This record belongs to a study of blood T cell repertoires in COVID-19. Study information: Acute and convalescent COVID-19 specimens originated in the United States, Italy and Spain.

Germline CDR1 KGHSH, CDR2 LQKENI. Germline trimming cut 8 bases from V and 3 bases from J; bases unmatched to any gene: 3. This CDR3 is built from 13 residues. Authors' data handling: Reference gene primer amplification yielded estimated nucleated cell counts. The table came from immunoSEQ multiplex PCR; TCRdb's copy has only in-frame clones and leaves some out. V and J calls and clone size come straight from that table; D and trimming were deduced from the DNA. The sample yields 320,000 or so clones, roughly 87% seen once. This TCR derives from a woman younger than 45 who had recovered from COVID-19. The chain uses TRBV18 and TRBJ1-5, with 8 positions matching TRBD1. Material for sequencing was PBMCs or T cells enriched from blood (not recorded which). CDR3 loop: CASRTGSNQPQHF. The CDR3, as DNA: TGTGCCAGCCGGACAGGGTCCAATCAGCCCCAGCATTTT. Full variable domain (outside the CDR3, taken from reference TRBV18 and TRBJ1-5): NAGVMQNPRHLVRRRGQEARLRCSPMKGHSHVYWYRQLPEEGLKFMVYLQKENIIDESGMPKERFSAEFPKEGPSILRIQQVVRGDSAAYFCASRTGSNQPQHFGDGTRLSIL.